A few counts support the clone carrying this T cell receptor (beta chain). Its antigen is not known. This sample stems from a study of shared clonotypes between healthy human individuals. Study-level background: There were three CD4 naive, three CD4 memory, two CD8 naive and one CD8 memory plates per donor. Study-level points and caveats: Shared clonotypes across all four donors exceeded non-shared ones in generation probability. The diversity represented, both genetic and in exposure history, was limited by few donors.

Original handling: With immunoSEQ giving junction-only sequences and no quality scores, filtering differed. TCRdb's table, derived via immunoSEQ multiplex PCR, lists solely in-frame clones and lacks some. V and J calls and clone size follow that table, whereas D and trimming were derived from the DNA. The data contain hundreds of thousands of clones, about three quarters of them singletons. V lost 5 bases to trimming and J lost 7 bases; unmatched junction nucleotides: 6. CDR3 length: 15 amino acids. CDR1 and CDR2 from the germline V gene are SGHDN and FVKESK. This receptor was identified in a woman aged 30 to 39 in good health. This chain uses TRBV14 with TRBJ2-7, with TRBD2 matching 15 bases. What was sequenced was memory CD4+ T cells sorted from blood. As to subset: CD45RA-negative fraction. The DNA of the CDR3 is TGTGCCAGCAGCTCTACGGGACTAGCGGGAGGAGAGCAGTACTTC. Protein sequence: CASSSTGLAGGEQYF.